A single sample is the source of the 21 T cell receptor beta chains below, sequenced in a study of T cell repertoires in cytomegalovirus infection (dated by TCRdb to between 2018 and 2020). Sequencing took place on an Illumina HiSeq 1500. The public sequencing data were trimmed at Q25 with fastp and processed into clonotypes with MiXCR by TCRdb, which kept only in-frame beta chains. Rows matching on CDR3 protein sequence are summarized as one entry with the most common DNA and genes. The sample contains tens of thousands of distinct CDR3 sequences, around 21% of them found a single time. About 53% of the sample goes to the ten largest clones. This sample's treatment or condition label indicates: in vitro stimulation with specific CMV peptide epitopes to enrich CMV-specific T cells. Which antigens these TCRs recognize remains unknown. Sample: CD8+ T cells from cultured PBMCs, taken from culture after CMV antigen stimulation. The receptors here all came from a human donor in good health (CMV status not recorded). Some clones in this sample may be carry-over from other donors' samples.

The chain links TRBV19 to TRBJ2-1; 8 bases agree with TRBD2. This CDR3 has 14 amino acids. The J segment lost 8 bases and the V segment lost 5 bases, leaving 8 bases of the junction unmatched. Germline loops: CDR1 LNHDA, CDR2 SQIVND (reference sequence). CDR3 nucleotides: TGTGCCAGTAGTTGGCTAGCGGGTGGTTATGAGCAGTTCTTC. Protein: CASSWLAGGYEQFF. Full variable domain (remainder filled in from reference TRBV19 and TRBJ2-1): DGGITQSPKYLFRKEGQNVTLSCEQNLNHDAMYWYRQDPGQGLRLIYYSQIVNDFQKGDIAEGYSVSREKKESFPLTVTSAQKNPTAFYLCASSWLAGGYEQFFGPGTRLTVL.

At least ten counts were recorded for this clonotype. DNA for the CDR3: TGTGCCAGCAGCTCAAACCGGGACAGGGCCTACGAGCAGTACTTC. It yields the protein CASSSNRDRAYEQYF. This chain joins TRBV7-9 and TRBJ2-7, with TRBD1 identical over 9 bases. The length of the CDR3 is 15 residues. Losses at the gene ends were 4 bases for V and 2 bases for J; bases not matched to a gene: 6. Germline lookup yields CDR1 SEHNR and CDR2 FQNEAQ (reference sequence).

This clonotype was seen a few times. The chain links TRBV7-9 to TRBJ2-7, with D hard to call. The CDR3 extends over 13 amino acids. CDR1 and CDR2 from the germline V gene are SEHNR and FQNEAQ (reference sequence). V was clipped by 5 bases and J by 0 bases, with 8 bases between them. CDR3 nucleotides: TGTGCCAGCAGCCCCGATAGCTCCTACGAGCAGTACTTC. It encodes CASSPDSSYEQYF.

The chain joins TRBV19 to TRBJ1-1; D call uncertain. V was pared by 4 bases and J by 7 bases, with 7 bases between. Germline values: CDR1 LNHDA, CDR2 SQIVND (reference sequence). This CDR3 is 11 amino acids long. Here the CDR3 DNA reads TGTGCCAGTAGTACAGGAGTTGAAGCTTTCTTT. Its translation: CASSTGVEAFF.

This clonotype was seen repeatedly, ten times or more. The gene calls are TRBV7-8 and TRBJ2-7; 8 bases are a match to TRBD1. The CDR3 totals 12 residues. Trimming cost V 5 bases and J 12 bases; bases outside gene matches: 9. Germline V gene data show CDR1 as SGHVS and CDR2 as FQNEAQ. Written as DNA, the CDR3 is TGTGCCAGCAGCCCCGGGACAGGACAGCCGTACTTC. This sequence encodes CASSPGTGQPYF.

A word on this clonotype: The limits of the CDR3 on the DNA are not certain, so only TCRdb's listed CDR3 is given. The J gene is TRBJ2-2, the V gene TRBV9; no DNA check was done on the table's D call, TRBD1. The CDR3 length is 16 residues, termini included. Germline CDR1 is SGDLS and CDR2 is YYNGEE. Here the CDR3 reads CASTVSLDRASGELFF.

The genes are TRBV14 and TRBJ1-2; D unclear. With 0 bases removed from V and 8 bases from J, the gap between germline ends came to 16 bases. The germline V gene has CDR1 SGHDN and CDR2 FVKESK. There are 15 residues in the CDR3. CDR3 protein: CASSQDRVGSGGYTF. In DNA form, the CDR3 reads TGTGCCAGCAGCCAAGATCGAGTCGGGAGTGGGGGCTACACCTTC. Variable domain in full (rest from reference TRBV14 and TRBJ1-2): EAGVTQFPSHSVIEKGQTVTLRCDPISGHDNLYWYRRVMGKEIKFLLHFVKESKQDESGMPNNRFLAERTGGTYSTLKVQPAELEDSGVYFCASSQDRVGSGGYTFGSGTRLTVV.

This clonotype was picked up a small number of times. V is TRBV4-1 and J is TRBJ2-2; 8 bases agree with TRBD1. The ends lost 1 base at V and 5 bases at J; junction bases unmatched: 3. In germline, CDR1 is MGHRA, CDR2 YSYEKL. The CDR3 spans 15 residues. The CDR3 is CASSQVWTGTGELFF. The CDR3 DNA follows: TGCGCCAGCAGCCAAGTCTGGACAGGGACCGGGGAGCTGTTTTTT.

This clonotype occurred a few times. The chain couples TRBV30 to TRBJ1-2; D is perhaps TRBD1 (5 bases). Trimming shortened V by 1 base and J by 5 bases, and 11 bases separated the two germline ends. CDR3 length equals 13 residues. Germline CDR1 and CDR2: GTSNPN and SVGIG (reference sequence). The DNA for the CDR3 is TGTGCCTGGAGTGAGAAGGGACTATATGGCTACACCTTC. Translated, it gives CAWSEKGLYGYTF.

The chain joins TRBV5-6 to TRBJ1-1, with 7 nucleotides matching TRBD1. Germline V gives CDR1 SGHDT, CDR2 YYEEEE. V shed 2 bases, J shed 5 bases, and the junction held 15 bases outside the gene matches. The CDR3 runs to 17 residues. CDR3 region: CASSFFSAARGLTEAFF. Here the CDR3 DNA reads TGTGCCAGCAGCTTTTTTAGTGCCGCGAGGGGGCTGACTGAAGCTTTCTTT.

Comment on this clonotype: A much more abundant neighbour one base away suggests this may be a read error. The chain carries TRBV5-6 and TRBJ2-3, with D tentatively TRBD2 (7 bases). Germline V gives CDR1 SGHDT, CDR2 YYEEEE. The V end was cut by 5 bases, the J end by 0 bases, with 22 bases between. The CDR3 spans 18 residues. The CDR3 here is CASRGARGGPFSTDTQYF. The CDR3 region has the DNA TGTGCCAGCAGGGGGGCACGCGGGGGCCCGTTTAGCACAGATACGCAGTATTTT.

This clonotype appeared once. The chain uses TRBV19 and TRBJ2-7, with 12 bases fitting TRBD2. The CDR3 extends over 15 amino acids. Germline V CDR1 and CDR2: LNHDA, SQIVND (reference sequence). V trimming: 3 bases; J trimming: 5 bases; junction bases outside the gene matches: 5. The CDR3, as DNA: TGTGCCAGTAGTATGACTAGCGGGAGTGGTAACGAGCAGTACTTC. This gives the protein CASSMTSGSGNEQYF. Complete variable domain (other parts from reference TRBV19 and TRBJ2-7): DGGITQSPKYLFRKEGQNVTLSCEQNLNHDAMYWYRQDPGQGLRLIYYSQIVNDFQKGDIAEGYSVSREKKESFPLTVTSAQKNPTAFYLCASSMTSGSGNEQYFGPGTRLTVT.

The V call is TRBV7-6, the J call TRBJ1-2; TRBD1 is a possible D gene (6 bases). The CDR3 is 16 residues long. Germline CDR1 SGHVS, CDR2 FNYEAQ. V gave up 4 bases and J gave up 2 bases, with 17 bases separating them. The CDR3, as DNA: TGTGCCAGCAGCTACGTAGGGCAGGGGCTCAACTATGGCTACACCTTC. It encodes CASSYVGQGLNYGYTF.

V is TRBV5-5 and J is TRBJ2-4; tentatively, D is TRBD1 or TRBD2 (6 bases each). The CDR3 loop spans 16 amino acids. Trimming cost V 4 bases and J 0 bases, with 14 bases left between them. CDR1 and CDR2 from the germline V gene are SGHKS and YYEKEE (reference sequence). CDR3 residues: CASSPDRRGAKNIQYF. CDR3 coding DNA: TGTGCCAGCAGCCCTGACAGGCGGGGAGCCAAAAACATTCAGTACTTC.

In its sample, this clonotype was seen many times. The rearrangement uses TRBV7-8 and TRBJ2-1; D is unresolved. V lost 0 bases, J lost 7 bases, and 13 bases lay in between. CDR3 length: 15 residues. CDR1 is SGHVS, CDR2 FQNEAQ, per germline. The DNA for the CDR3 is TGTGCCAGCAGCTTAGCTCCGGGCCTGGGGAATGAGCAGTTCTTC. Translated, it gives CASSLAPGLGNEQFF.

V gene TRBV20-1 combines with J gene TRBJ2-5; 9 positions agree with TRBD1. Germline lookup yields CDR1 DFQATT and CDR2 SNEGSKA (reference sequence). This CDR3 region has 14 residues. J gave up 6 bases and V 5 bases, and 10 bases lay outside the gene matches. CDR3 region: CSAPGTGILQTQYF. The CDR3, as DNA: TGCAGTGCTCCCGGGACAGGGATATTGCAGACCCAGTACTTC.

The CDR3, as DNA: TGCAGTGCTAGAGATCCAGGCAATCAGCCCCAGCATTTT. Translating it yields CSARDPGNQPQHF. V is TRBV20-1 and J is TRBJ1-5; D unresolved. CDR1 DFQATT and CDR2 SNEGSKA come from the germline V gene (reference sequence). CDR3 length: 13 residues. Trimming cost V 0 bases and J 2 bases, with 5 bases left between them.

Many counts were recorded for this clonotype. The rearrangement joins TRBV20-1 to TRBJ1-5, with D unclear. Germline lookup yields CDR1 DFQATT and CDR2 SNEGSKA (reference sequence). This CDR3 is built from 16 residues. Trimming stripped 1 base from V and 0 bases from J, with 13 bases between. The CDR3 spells CSARVQLVYSNQPQHF. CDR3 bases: TGCAGTGCTAGAGTCCAGTTAGTTTATAGCAATCAGCCCCAGCATTTT.

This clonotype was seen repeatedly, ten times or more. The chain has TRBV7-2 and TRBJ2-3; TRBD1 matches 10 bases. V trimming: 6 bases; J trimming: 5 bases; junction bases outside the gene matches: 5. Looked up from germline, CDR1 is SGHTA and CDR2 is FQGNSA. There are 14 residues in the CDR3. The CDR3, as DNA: TGTGCCAGCAGGACAGGGGGCGGAGGAGATACGCAGTATTTT. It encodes CASRTGGGGDTQYF.

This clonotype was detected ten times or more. The CDR3 region has the DNA TGTGCCAGCAGCACACCGGGACCTTCCTACGAGCAGTACTTC. It codes for CASSTPGPSYEQYF. The rearrangement links TRBV11-2 to TRBJ2-7; perhaps D is TRBD1 or TRBD2 (5 bases each). Trimming took 5 bases from V and 1 from J, leaving 12 bases between them. The CDR3 runs to 14 residues. Per the germline V gene, CDR1 is SGHAT and CDR2 is FQNNGV. Full variable domain (rest looked up from reference TRBV11-2 and TRBJ2-7): EAGVAQSPRYKIIEKRQSVAFWCNPISGHATLYWYQQILGQGPKLLIQFQNNGVVDDSQLPKDRFSAERLKGVDSTLKIQPAKLEDSAVYLCASSTPGPSYEQYFGPGTRLTVT.

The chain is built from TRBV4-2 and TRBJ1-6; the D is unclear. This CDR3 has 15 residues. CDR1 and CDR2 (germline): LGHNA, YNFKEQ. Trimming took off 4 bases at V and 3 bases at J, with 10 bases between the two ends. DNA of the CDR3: TGTGCCAGCAGCCCTGAACGGGACTATAATTCACCCCTCCACTTT. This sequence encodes CASSPERDYNSPLHF.